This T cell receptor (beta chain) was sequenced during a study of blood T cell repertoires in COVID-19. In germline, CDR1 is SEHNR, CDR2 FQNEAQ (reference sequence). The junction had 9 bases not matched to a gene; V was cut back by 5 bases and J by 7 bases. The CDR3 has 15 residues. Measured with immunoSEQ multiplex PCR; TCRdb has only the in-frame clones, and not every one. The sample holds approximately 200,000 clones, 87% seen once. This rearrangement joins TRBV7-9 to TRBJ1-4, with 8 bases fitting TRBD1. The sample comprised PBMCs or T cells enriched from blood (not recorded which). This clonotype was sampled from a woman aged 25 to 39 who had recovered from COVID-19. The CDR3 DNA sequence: TGTGCCAGCAGCCCGACAGGGGCCTCGGGTGAAAAACTGTTTTTT. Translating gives CASSPTGASGEKLFF.